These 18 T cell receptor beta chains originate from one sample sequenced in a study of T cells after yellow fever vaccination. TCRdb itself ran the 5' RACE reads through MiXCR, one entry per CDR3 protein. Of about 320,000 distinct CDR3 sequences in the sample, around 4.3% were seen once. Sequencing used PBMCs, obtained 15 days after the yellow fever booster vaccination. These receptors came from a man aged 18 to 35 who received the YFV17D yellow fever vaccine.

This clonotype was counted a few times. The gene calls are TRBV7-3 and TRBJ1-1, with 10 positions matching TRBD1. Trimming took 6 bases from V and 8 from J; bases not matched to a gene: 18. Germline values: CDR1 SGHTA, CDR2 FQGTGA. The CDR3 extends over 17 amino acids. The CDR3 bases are TGTGCCAGCAGAACCCTCCGGGGAGGGGACAGGGGTGCGGAAGCTTTCTTT. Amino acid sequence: CASRTLRGGDRGAEAFF.

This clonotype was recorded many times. CDR3 coding DNA: TGTGCCAGCAGCCAAGAATATGCGGGGGGCGGTCGGTGGCCCCAGCATTTT. Protein product: CASSQEYAGGGRWPQHF. J is TRBJ1-5 and V is TRBV4-2; the D gene is possibly TRBD1 (6 bases). In germline, CDR1 is LGHNA, CDR2 YNFKEQ. V dropped 0 bases and J dropped 9 bases, with 21 bases sitting between them. This CDR3 comprises 17 residues.

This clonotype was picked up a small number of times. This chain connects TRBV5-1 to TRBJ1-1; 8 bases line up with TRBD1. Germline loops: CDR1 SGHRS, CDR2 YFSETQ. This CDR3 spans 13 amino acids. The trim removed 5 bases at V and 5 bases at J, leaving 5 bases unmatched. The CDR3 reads CASSQGATTEAFF. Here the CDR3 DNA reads TGCGCCAGCAGTCAGGGGGCGACGACTGAAGCTTTCTTT. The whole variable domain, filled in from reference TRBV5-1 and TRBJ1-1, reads KAGVTQTPRYLIKTRGQQVTLSCSPISGHRSVSWYQQTPGQGLQFLFEYFSETQRNKGNFPGRFSGRQFSNSRSEMNVSTLELGDSALYLCASSQGATTEAFFGQGTRLTVV.

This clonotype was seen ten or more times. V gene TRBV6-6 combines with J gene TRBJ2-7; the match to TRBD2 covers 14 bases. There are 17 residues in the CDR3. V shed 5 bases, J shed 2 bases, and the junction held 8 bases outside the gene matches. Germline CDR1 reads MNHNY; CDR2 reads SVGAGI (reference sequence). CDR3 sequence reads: CASSALTSGGAPYEQYF. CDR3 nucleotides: TGTGCCAGCAGTGCCCTGACTAGCGGGGGGGCCCCCTACGAGCAGTACTTC.

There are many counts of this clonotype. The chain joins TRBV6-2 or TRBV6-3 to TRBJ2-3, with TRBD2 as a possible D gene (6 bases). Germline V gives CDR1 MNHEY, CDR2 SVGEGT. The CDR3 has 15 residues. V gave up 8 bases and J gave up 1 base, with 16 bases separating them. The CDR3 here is CASSGLLIGTDTQYF. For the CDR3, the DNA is TGTGCCAGCTCGGGACTCCTAATTGGCACAGATACGCAGTATTTT.

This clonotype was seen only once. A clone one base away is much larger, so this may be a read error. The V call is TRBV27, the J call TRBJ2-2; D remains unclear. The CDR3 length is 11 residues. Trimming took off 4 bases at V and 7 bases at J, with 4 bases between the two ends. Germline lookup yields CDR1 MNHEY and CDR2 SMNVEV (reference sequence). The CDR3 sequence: CASSCGGELFF. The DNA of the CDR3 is TGTGCCAGCAGTTGTGGCGGGGAGCTGTTTTTT.

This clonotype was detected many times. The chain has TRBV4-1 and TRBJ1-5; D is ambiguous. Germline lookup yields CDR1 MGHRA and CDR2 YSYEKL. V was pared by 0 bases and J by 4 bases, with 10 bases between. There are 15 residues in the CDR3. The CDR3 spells CASSQDGQENQPQHF. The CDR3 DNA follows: TGCGCCAGCAGCCAAGACGGGCAAGAAAATCAGCCCCAGCATTTT.

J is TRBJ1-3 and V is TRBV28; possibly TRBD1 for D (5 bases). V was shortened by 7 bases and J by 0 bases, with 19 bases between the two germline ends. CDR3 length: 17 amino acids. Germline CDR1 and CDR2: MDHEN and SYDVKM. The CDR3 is CASNPGARSSSGNTIYF. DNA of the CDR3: TGTGCCAGCAATCCTGGGGCGCGGAGTAGCTCTGGAAACACCATATATTTT.

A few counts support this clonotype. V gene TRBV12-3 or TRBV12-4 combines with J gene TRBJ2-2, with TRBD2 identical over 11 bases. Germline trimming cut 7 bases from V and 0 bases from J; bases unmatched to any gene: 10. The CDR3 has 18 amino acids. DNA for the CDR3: TGTGCCAGCACCCAATGGGCTAGCGGGGGGACGAACACCGGGGAGCTGTTTTTT. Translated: CASTQWASGGTNTGELFF.

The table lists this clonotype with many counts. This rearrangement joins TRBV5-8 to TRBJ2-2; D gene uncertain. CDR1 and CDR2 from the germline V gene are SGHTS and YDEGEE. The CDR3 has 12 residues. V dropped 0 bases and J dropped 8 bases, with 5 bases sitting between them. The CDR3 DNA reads TGTGCCAGCAGCTTGGACATTGGGGAGCTGTTTTTT. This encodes CASSLDIGELFF.

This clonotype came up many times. The DNA for the CDR3 is TGTGCCAGCAGCTTCAGGACTAGCTCGTCTGGGGAGACCCAGTACTTC. Translation gives CASSFRTSSSGETQYF. The genes are TRBV7-6 and TRBJ2-5, with TRBD2 matching 8 bases. Unmatched junction bases numbered 11, after V lost 3 bases and J lost 5 bases. Germline lookup yields CDR1 SGHVS and CDR2 FNYEAQ. The CDR3 sequence is 16 residues long.

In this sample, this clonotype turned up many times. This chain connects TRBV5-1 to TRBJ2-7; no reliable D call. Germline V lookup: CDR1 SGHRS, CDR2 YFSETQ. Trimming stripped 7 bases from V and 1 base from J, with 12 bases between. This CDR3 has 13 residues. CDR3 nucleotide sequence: TGCGCCAGCTCCGTCGACATTTCCTACGAGCAGTACTTC. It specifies CASSVDISYEQYF.

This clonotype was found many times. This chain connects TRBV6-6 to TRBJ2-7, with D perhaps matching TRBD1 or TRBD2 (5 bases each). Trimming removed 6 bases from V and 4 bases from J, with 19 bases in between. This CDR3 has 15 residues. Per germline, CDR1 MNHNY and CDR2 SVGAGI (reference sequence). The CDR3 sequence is CASSFGTPGYYEQYV. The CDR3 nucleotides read TGTGCCAGCAGCTTCGGGACCCCGGGATATTACGAGCAGTACGTC.

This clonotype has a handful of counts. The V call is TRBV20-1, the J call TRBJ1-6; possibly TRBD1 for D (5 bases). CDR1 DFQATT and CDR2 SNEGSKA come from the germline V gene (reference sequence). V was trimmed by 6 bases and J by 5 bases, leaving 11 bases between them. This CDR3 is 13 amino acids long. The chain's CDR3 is CSARQYNNSPLHF. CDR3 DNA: TGCAGTGCCAGACAGTATAATAATTCACCCCTCCACTTT.

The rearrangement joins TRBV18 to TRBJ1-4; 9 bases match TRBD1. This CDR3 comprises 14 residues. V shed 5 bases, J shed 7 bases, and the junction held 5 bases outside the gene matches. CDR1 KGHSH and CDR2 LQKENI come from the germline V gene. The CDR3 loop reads CASSGTGSGEKLFF. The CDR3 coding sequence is TGTGCCAGCTCAGGGACAGGGTCTGGTGAAAAACTGTTTTTT.

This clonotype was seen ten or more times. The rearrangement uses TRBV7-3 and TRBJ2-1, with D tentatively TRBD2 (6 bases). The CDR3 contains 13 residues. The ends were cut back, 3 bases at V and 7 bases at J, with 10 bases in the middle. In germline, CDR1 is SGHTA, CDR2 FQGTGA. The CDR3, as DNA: TGTGCCAGCAGCTTTACTAGCTCTAATGAGCAGTTCTTC. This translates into CASSFTSSNEQFF. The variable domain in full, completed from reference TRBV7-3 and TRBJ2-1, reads GAGVSQTPSNKVTEKGKYVELRCDPISGHTALYWYRQSLGQGPEFLIYFQGTGAADDSGLPNDRFFAVRPEGSVSTLKIQRTERGDSAVYLCASSFTSSNEQFFGPGTRLTVL.

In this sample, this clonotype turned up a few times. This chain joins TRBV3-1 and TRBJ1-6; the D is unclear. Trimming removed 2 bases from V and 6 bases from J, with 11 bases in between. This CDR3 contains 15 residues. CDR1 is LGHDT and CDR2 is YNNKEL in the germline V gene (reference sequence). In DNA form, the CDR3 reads TGTGCCAGCAGCCAACTGGCGGAGGTTAATTCACCCCTCCACTTT. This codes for CASSQLAEVNSPLHF.

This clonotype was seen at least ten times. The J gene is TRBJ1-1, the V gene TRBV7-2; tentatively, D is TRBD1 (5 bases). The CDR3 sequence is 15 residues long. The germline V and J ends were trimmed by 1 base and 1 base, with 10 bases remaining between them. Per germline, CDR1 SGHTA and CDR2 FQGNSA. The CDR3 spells CASSLVGGGNTEAFF. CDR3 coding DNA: TGTGCCAGCAGCTTAGTTGGGGGGGGGAACACTGAAGCTTTCTTT.